This T cell receptor beta chain was documented in a study of blood T cell repertoires in COVID-19. Looking at the study overall: The study drew acute and convalescent COVID-19 samples from the United States, Italy and Spain. T cells, B-cell-depleted T cells, or PBMCs supplied cDNA or gDNA.

This CDR3 has 15 residues. Germline CDR1 and CDR2: SGHRS and YFSETQ. Trimming cost V 4 bases and J 5 bases; bases outside gene matches: 2. Authors' analysis steps: Amplification from reference gene primers served as the basis for estimated nucleated cell counts. TCRdb's copy holds only in-frame clones and misses some; the assay was immunoSEQ multiplex PCR. Clone size and V and J calls were adopted from that table, with D and trimming inferred from the DNA. The sample includes around 68,000 clones, roughly three quarters of them seen just once. The sample comprised peripheral blood. The receptor was derived from a human donor in a cohort sampled during active COVID-19. V usage is TRBV5-1 and J usage is TRBJ2-3; 15 nucleotides agree with TRBD2. The CDR3 nucleotides are TGCGCCAGCAGCCGGACTAGCGGGAGGGTAGATACGCAGTATTTT. Its protein product is CASSRTSGRVDTQYF.